This TCR beta chain was documented in a study of blood T cell repertoires in COVID-19 (dated by TCRdb to about 2020). For context, the study as a whole: Samples from collaborators originated in the United States, Italy and Spain and spanned both the acute and convalescent phases of COVID-19. The material from the prospective study consisted of cDNA or gDNA derived from T cells, B-cell-depleted T cells, or PBMCs. Subjects who had been exposed to COVID-19, were actively infected with it, or had recovered from it provided the deeply sampled blood TCRbeta repertoires that made up the dataset. The repertoires were released in a freely available public database intended as a resource for research on the immune response to SARS-CoV-2. The samples were drawn from the first 160 participants of the ongoing ImmuneRACE study and from some 1,300 subjects provided by 6 global collaborators. Sample metadata almost always included a de-identified subject ID, COVID-19 status, age in years and sex. Where available, HLA class I and class II types were taken from metadata supplied by the sample provider and were not determined by assay-based typing. The study at large found these results: Clinical and demographic metadata were provided uncurated, with the amount varying by source and participant.

Collaborating institutions collected whole blood in K2EDTA tubes following their own protocols. Collaborator samples were shipped for TCRbeta analysis as frozen whole blood, isolated PBMCs, or DNA extracted from either sample type. TCRbeta CDR3 regions were amplified from genomic DNA by means of the immunoSEQ Assay, a bias-controlled multiplex PCR. As for the authors' bioinformatics: The number of nucleated cells in each sample was estimated by amplification of reference gene primers within the assay. Sequence reads were collapsed and filtered to measure the absolute abundance of every unique TCRbeta CDR3 rearrangement. For each sample, productive Simpson clonality was calculated as the square root of Simpson's diversity index over productive rearrangements. TCRdb obtained this table from immuneACCESS and retained in-frame rearrangements with V and J assigned. These tables miss some clones; where compared with another copy, unresolved V genes account for less than half of the shortfall, and the remainder is unexplained. Clonal size and the V and J genes are those of that table, whereas D and trimming came from the DNA. The sample table contains approximately 270,000 clones; only one count was recorded for 70% to 90% of them. The ten largest clonotypes hold under 4% of the sample.

Worth noting for this clone: The antigen it recognizes is unknown. No qualities accompany the bases; no much larger clone lies one base away.

The CDR3 covers 13 residues, taking in both the cysteine and the phenylalanine. Only the CDR3 part of the read is kept: 39 bases, read in frame from the first base. V is cut back by 6 bases and J by 5 bases, with 3 bases in the junction unmatched. CDR1 and CDR2 (MNHEY, SVGEGT) derive from the germline V gene. This clonotype was obtained from a young man with active or convalescent COVID-19. Material for sequencing was peripheral blood. The sequence links TRBV6-2 or TRBV6-3 to TRBJ1-1, and TRBD1 aligns with 10 junction nucleotides. Here the CDR3 is given as CASSDRGQTEAFF. The DNA reads as follows: TGTGCCAGCAGCGACAGGGGGCAAACTGAAGCTTTCTTT.